The clone carrying this T cell receptor (beta chain) was seen a single time. This record belongs to a study of T cell responses to AZD1222 COVID-19 vaccine. With V trimmed by 5 bases and J by 3 bases, 7 bases remained unmatched. The germline gives CDR1 LNHDA, CDR2 SQIVND (reference sequence). The CDR3 spans 16 residues. Using immunoSEQ multiplex PCR, the repertoire was profiled, and TCRdb retains in-frame clones only, with some absent. The data contain fewer than 200,000 clones, around 90% of them singletons. Second-dose timings of about 4 or about 12 weeks were pooled. The starting material was peripheral blood, obtained 28 days after the second AZD1222 dose. The rearrangement joins TRBV19 to TRBJ1-1; 12 bases map to TRBD1. This TCR derives from an adult who received the AZD1222 COVID-19 vaccine. The CDR3 reads CASSPRDRGRDTEAFF. The CDR3 coding sequence is TGTGCCAGTAGTCCGAGGGACAGGGGGCGCGACACTGAAGCTTTCTTT. The full variable domain, in which reference TRBV19 and TRBJ1-1 provide the parts outside the CDR3, is DGGITQSPKYLFRKEGQNVTLSCEQNLNHDAMYWYRQDPGQGLRLIYYSQIVNDFQKGDIAEGYSVSREKKESFPLTVTSAQKNPTAFYLCASSPRDRGRDTEAFFGQGTRLTVV.